This record looks at one TCR beta chain sequence and its context. These data come from a study of OX40 agonist ivuxolimab in advanced cancers. Study in general: Those enrolled were approximately 78% male, with a mean age of around 60 years and ages from roughly 23 to 79. Prior therapy, whether anti-PD-1, anti-PD-L1 or anti-CTLA-4, was allowed, and roughly 41% had some. There were three patients with partial responses, one having hepatocellular carcinoma and two cutaneous melanoma.

Autoimmune disease history or systemic immunosuppression led to patient exclusion. Only in-frame clones appear in the TCRdb table, and some are missing; sequencing was by immunoSEQ multiplex PCR. In the table there are some 70,000 clones, 85% to 90% of which are singletons. The clonotype originates from an adult with an advanced solid tumor such as melanoma, head and neck, liver or kidney cancer. The sample consisted of CD4+ or CD8+ T cells sorted from blood, taken in a trial of the OX40 agonist ivuxolimab.

The CDR3 sequence: CASSPRPGQAGASYTF. The DNA of the CDR3 is TGTGCCAGCAGTCCCCGGCCCGGACAGGCCGGTGCGAGCTACACCTTC. The rearrangement joins TRBV25-1 to TRBJ1-2, with TRBD1 identical over 7 bases. This CDR3 has 16 amino acids. V shed 5 bases, J shed 9 bases, and the junction held 18 bases outside the gene matches. CDR1 is MGHDK, CDR2 SYGVNS, per germline.